This T cell receptor beta chain was identified during a study of T cell repertoires in cytomegalovirus infection. Study overall: Shared public TCR beta signatures pointed to both CMV infection and a matching HLA type. Study-wide points: HLA-C-restricted TCR beta clonotypes specific for CMV led the ex vivo response. CMV carriers having the relevant HLA were flagged by cumulative public TCR beta family frequency.

TCRdb called the reads again in MiXCR, with one record for every CDR3 protein. The sample contains approximately 500,000 distinct CDR3 sequences, around 11% of which appear only once. This clonotype was seen a few times. Its specificity is not known. CDR3 length: 15 residues. The J segment lost 8 bases and the V segment lost 4 bases, leaving 11 bases of the junction unmatched. From germline, CDR1 is ENHRY and CDR2 SYGVKD. The rearrangement uses TRBV10-3 and TRBJ1-2, with 9 positions matching TRBD1. Sequenced sample: PBMCs. This TCR was sampled from a human donor in good health (CMV status not recorded). Some clones in this sample may be carry-over from other donors' samples. CDR3 coding DNA: TGTGCCATCAGTGGGCACCAGGACAGGGGATACGGCTACACCTTC. Protein product: CAISGHQDRGYGYTF.